Reported below is one T cell receptor (beta chain). This specimen comes from a study of blood T cell repertoires in COVID-19. Study-wide background: Researchers got acute and convalescent COVID-19 samples from the United States, Italy and Spain. In each case, the material was cDNA or gDNA derived from T cells, B-cell-depleted T cells, or PBMCs.

Trimming removed 0 bases at V and 5 bases at J, with 12 bases between. Germline lookup yields CDR1 SGDLS and CDR2 YYNGEE. The CDR3 consists of 14 residues. Here immunoSEQ multiplex PCR was the method, and the copy in TCRdb shows in-frame clones only, minus some. The profile covers about 200,000 clones, with 70% to 90% appearing a single time and over 2.5% taken by the ten largest. Sample: peripheral blood. The clonotype comes from a man in his sixties with acute or convalescent COVID-19. The rearrangement joins TRBV9 to TRBJ2-7; perhaps TRBD1 as D (6 bases). The CDR3 here is CASSVAGRGHEQYF. The CDR3 nucleotides read TGTGCCAGCAGCGTAGCTGGCAGGGGCCACGAGCAGTACTTC.